In its sample, the clone carrying this T cell receptor (beta chain) was seen many times. The antigen remains unidentified. These data belong to a study of T cells in Graves' hyperthyroidism and ophthalmopathy. Regarding the study as a whole: Peripheral blood also featured most of the thyroid clonotypes expanded above 0.001.

The germline V and J ends were trimmed by 5 bases and 6 bases, with 11 bases remaining between them. From germline, CDR1 is SEHNR and CDR2 FQNEAQ (reference sequence). There are 13 residues in the CDR3. Graves' hyperthyroidism was deemed stable absent ophthalmopathy progression within 18 months. Uncontrolled infections, other autoimmune diseases, pregnancy or lactation led to exclusion of patients. The investigators amplified TCR beta CDR3 regions from RNA transcripts. During a first-round RT-PCR of the TCR CDR3, the HTBI primer set was used. TCRdb re-called the multiplex PCR reads through MiXCR, storing one row per CDR3 protein. The sample gives 600,000 or so distinct CDR3 sequences, about 17% of which show up once; around 3.9% is in the top ten.

This clonotype was obtained from a woman aged 25 to 39 with Graves' hyperthyroidism. The sample was blood. The chain links TRBV7-9 to TRBJ2-1; D not resolved. The CDR3 is CASSLLHPNEQFF. As DNA, the CDR3 is TGTGCCAGCAGCCTCTTACATCCCAATGAGCAGTTCTTC.